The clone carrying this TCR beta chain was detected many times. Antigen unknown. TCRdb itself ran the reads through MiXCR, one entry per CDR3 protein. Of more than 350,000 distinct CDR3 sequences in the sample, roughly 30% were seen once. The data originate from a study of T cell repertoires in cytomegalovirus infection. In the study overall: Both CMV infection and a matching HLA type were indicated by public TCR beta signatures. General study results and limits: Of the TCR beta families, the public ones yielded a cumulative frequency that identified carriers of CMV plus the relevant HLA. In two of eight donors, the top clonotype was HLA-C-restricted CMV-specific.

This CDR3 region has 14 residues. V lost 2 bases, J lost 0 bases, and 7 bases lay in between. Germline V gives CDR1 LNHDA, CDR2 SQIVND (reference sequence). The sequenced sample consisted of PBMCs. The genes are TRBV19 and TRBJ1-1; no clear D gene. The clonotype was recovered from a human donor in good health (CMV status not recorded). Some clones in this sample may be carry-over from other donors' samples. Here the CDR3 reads CASSIRHLNTEAFF. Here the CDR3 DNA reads TGTGCCAGTAGTATAAGACATTTGAACACTGAAGCTTTCTTT.